This T cell receptor (beta chain) was sequenced for a study of blood T cell repertoires in COVID-19. Using immunoSEQ multiplex PCR, the repertoire was profiled, and TCRdb retains in-frame clones only, with some absent. Of around 52,000 clones listed, roughly 87% were seen once; the top ten hold 20% to 25%. The sequencing input was peripheral blood. The sequence was obtained from a woman in her fifties or sixties with acute or convalescent COVID-19.

CDR3 in amino acids: CSATPGTEAFF. The DNA for the CDR3 is TGCAGTGCTACCCCGGGCACTGAAGCTTTCTTT. The rearrangement links TRBV20-1 to TRBJ1-1; D call uncertain. The V end was cut by 4 bases, the J end by 4 bases, with 7 bases between. Germline V gene data show CDR1 as DFQATT and CDR2 as SNEGSKA (reference sequence). The CDR3 extends over 11 amino acids.